This TCR beta chain was profiled in a study of radiotherapy plus CTLA-4 blockade in lung cancer. Overall study context: Disease control reached under 35%, with objective responses in over 15%. Findings and caveats of the study: In blood, tumor-derived TCR clones expanded after radiotherapy plus ipilimumab. Best predicting response, reportedly, were early blood T cell clone dynamics, with interferon-beta.

The data were produced by immunoSEQ multiplex PCR, yet TCRdb's version contains in-frame clones alone and is incomplete. This table has 40,000 to 45,000 clones, more than 65% appearing once. CTLA-4 blockade using ipilimumab, together with focal radiation, was received by patients with chemo-refractory metastatic non-small-cell lung cancer. About this clone: Its antigen is as yet unknown.

The material was peripheral blood, obtained from a patient treated with radiotherapy plus ipilimumab. The origin of this receptor is a human donor with non-small cell lung cancer who had stable disease on radiotherapy plus ipilimumab.

CDR3 DNA: TGTGCCAGAATGGGACAGGGAAGGTTGTTTTTT. Amino acid sequence: CARMGQGRLFF. This chain connects TRBV2 to TRBJ2-2; the match to TRBD1 covers 9 bases. Per the germline V gene, CDR1 is SNHLY and CDR2 is FYNNEI. The junction had 8 bases not matched to a gene; V was cut back by 9 bases and J by 15 bases. The CDR3 consists of 11 residues.